The 16 T cell receptor beta chains reported below all come from one sample, sequenced in a study of blood T cell repertoires in COVID-19 (dated by TCRdb to the early 2020s). The library came from the immunoSEQ multiplex PCR assay. In TCRdb, the immuneACCESS table is reduced to in-frame sequences with V and J assigned. These tables do not hold every clone; where another copy was compared, an unresolved V gene accounts for under half, and the others remain unexplained. This sample is represented by about 100,000 clones; around 80% of them were singletons. The ten largest clones add up to approximately 22% of the sample. Sequenced material: peripheral blood. The receptors come from a man between 65 and 85 years old with active or convalescent COVID-19.

The gene calls are TRBV6-1 and TRBJ1-6; 9 nucleotides agree with TRBD1. The CDR3 loop spans 16 amino acids. J lost 4 bases, V lost 3 bases, and 4 bases had no gene match. The germline V gene encodes CDR1 MNHNS and CDR2 SASEGT. DNA for the CDR3: TGTGCCAGCAGTGACCCGGACAGGGGTTATAATTCACCCCTCCACTTT. Residues: CASSDPDRGYNSPLHF.

The rearrangement uses TRBV7-8 and TRBJ2-7; D remains ambiguous. The CDR3 is 12 amino acids. Germline V lookup: CDR1 SGHVS, CDR2 FQNEAQ. V was trimmed by 3 bases and J by 3 bases, leaving 6 bases between them. As DNA, the CDR3 is TGTGCCAGCAGCTTGTCGAGCTACGAGCAGTACTTC. Its translation: CASSLSSYEQYF.

This clone was seen a handful of times. J is TRBJ1-1 and V is TRBV9; D is unclear. Trimming cost V 4 bases and J 3 bases, with 10 bases left between them. CDR1 and CDR2 from the germline V gene are SGDLS and YYNGEE. This CDR3 is built from 13 residues. CDR3 sequence: CASSRSRDTEAFF. CDR3 nucleotide sequence: TGTGCCAGCAGCCGCTCGCGGGACACTGAAGCTTTCTTT.

The gene calls are TRBV6-1 and TRBJ1-6; D not certain. Per the germline V gene, CDR1 is MNHNS and CDR2 is SASEGT. This CDR3 has 16 amino acids. V lost 1 base and J 7 bases, leaving 14 bases between the germline ends. CDR3 sequence (DNA): TGTGCCAGCAGTGAAGGAGTCTTCGCCTGGAATTCACCCCTCCACTTT. Amino acid sequence: CASSEGVFAWNSPLHF.

This clone was seen once. The V gene is TRBV7-6, the J gene TRBJ2-1; a weak D match, TRBD1 (5 bases). The V gene's germline CDR1 is SGHVS and CDR2 FNYEAQ. V was pared by 2 bases and J by 5 bases, with 19 bases between. CDR3 length: 17 amino acids. The CDR3 nucleotides are TGTGCCAGCAGCTTATTCCCCAGGGTGGAGAGGAACAATGAGCAGTTCTTC. Translation: CASSLFPRVERNNEQFF.

V gene TRBV24-1 combines with J gene TRBJ2-3; D perhaps matches TRBD2 (5 bases). V was clipped by 5 bases and J by 2 bases, with 10 bases between them. CDR3 length: 14 residues. Looked up from germline, CDR1 is KGHDR and CDR2 is SFDVKD. The CDR3 sequence is CATSAMRDTDTQYF. The CDR3 region has the DNA TGTGCCACCAGTGCTATGAGGGACACAGATACGCAGTATTTT.

About this clone itself: Different DNA sequences within this sample yield the same CDR3. This rearrangement joins TRBV3-1 (or the pseudogene TRBV3-2) to TRBJ1-6; no definite D call. CDR3 length: 14 amino acids. V was shortened by 4 bases and J by 7 bases, with 11 bases between the two germline ends. The V gene's germline CDR1 is LGHDT and CDR2 YNNKEL (reference sequence). The CDR3 nucleotides read TGTGCCAGCAGCCCTCGGACGGGGAATTCACCCCTCCACTTT. Translation gives CASSPRTGNSPLHF.

The gene calls are TRBV3-1 (or the pseudogene TRBV3-2) and TRBJ2-3, with 13 bases identical to TRBD2. Unmatched junction bases numbered 3, after V lost 4 bases and J lost 2 bases. In germline, CDR1 is LGHDT, CDR2 YNNKEL (reference sequence). This CDR3 region has 16 residues. The CDR3 region has the DNA TGTGCCAGCAGCCTGGGACTAGCGGGGAACACAGATACGCAGTATTTT. Translation: CASSLGLAGNTDTQYF.

This chain uses TRBV7-2 with TRBJ2-5; 9 nucleotides align to TRBD1. Germline-derived CDR1 and CDR2 are SGHTA and FQGNSA. V lost 5 bases and J lost 5; bases outside the gene matches: 9. The CDR3 sequence is 15 residues long. The CDR3 spells CASSQQGAKAETQYF. CDR3 sequence (DNA): TGTGCCAGCAGCCAACAGGGGGCGAAGGCCGAGACCCAGTACTTC.

The chain has TRBV28 and TRBJ1-5, with 8 bases that match TRBD1. The germline V gene encodes CDR1 MDHEN and CDR2 SYDVKM. The CDR3 sequence is 17 residues long. V lost 3 bases and J lost 2; bases outside the gene matches: 9. CDR3 residues: CASSLDPGGVGNQPQHF. The CDR3 region has the DNA TGTGCCAGCAGTTTGGACCCAGGGGGCGTCGGCAATCAGCCCCAGCATTTT.

With regard to this clone: The junction does not match germline at one end; this may be a read error. Other DNA sequences from this sample encode an identical CDR3 as well. The chain has TRBV25-1 and TRBJ2-1; D gene uncertain. Per germline, CDR1 MGHDK and CDR2 SYGVNS. The CDR3 is made up of 12 amino acids. CDR3 DNA sequence: TGTGCCAGCGGTGACTCGTACAATGAGCAGTTCTTC. It translates to CASGDSYNEQFF.

The rearrangement joins TRBV6-5 to TRBJ1-2; D is ambiguous. This CDR3 has 13 residues. Germline CDR1 MNHEY, CDR2 SVGAGI. V was pared by 5 bases and J by 3 bases, with 10 bases between. The CDR3 DNA reads TGTGCCAGCAGTACTCGCCTGGACTATGGCTACACCTTC. The encoded protein is CASSTRLDYGYTF.

The chain couples TRBV11-2 to TRBJ1-1; 8 nucleotides align to TRBD1. The CDR3 sequence is 16 residues long. The junction had 14 bases not matched to a gene; V was cut back by 5 bases and J by 6 bases. The germline V gene encodes CDR1 SGHAT and CDR2 FQNNGV. The CDR3: CASSQVQDREGAEAFF. The DNA for the CDR3 is TGTGCCAGCAGCCAGGTCCAGGACAGGGAGGGGGCTGAAGCTTTCTTT.

This chain connects TRBV18 to TRBJ1-1; maybe TRBD1 (5 bases). CDR3 length equals 14 residues. Trimming cost V 6 bases and J 3 bases, with 14 bases left between them. Per the germline V gene, CDR1 is KGHSH and CDR2 is LQKENI. The DNA of the CDR3 is TGTGCCAGCTCGTCGTGGGGGAGGGACACTGAAGCTTTCTTT. Translated, it gives CASSSWGRDTEAFF.

V and J are TRBV10-3 and TRBJ1-3, with unresolved D. Per the germline V gene, CDR1 is ENHRY and CDR2 is SYGVKD. Trimming took off 7 bases at V and 4 bases at J, with 11 bases between the two ends. This CDR3 contains 13 residues. The DNA of the CDR3 is TGTGCCATCAAGAGGCAGCAAGGAAACACCATATATTTT. This encodes CAIKRQQGNTIYF.

V is TRBV29-1 and J is TRBJ1-2; possible D gene TRBD1, 5 bases. V was pared by 3 bases and J by 0 bases, with 5 bases between. The CDR3 runs 12 residues. CDR1 is SQVTM, CDR2 ANQGSEA, per germline. The CDR3 bases are TGCAGCGTTGACAGGGCTAACTATGGCTACACCTTC. Residues: CSVDRANYGYTF.